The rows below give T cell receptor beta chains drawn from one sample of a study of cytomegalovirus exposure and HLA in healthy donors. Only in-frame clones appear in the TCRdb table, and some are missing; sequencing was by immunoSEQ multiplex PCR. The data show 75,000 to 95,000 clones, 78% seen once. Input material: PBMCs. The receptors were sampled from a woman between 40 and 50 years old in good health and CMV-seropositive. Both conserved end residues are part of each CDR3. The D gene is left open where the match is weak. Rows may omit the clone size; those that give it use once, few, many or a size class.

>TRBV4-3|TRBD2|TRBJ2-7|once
TGCGCCAGCAGCCAAGATCCTAGCGGGGGATACGAGCAGTACTTC
CASSQDPSGGYEQYF
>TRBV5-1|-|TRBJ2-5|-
TGCGCCAGCAGATCGCAAGAGACCCAGTACTTC
CASRSQETQYF
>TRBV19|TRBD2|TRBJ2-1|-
TGTGCCAGTAGTCCGGGACTAGCGAGCAATGAGCAGTTCTTC
CASSPGLASNEQFF
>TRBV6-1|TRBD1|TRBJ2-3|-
TGTGCCAGCAGTGAAAGACAGGGGGGAAGAGATACGCAGTATTTT
CASSERQGGRDTQYF
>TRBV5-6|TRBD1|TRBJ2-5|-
TGTGCCAGCAGCTCAACACAGGGGGCAGAGACCCAGTACTTC
CASSSTQGAETQYF
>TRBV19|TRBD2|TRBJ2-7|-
TGTGCCAGTAGTATCAGGACTAGCGGATACCAGTACTACGAGCAGTACTTC
CASSIRTSGYQYYEQYF
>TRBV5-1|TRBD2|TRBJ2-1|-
TGCGCCAGCAGCTCGTCGGGAGGTTACAATGAGCAGTTCTTC
CASSSSGGYNEQFF
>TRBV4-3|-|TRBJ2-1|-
TGCGCCAGCAGCCAAGGAAGCGGCGACTACAATGAGCAGTTCTTC
CASSQGSGDYNEQFF
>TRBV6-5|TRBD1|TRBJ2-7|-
TGTGCCAGCAGCTCCGGGACAGGGACCTACGAGCAGTACTTC
CASSSGTGTYEQYF
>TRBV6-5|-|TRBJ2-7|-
TGTGCCAGCAGTTATGGGTCTGGGAGCTACGAGCAGTACTTC
CASSYGSGSYEQYF
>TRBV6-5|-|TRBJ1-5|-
TGTGCCAGCAGTTACGGCGGGGGGGACAATCAGCCCCAGCATTTT
CASSYGGGDNQPQHF
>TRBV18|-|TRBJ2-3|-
TGTGCCAGCTCACCACCCAGGGGCACAGATACGCAGTATTTT
CASSPPRGTDTQYF
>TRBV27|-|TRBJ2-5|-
TGTGCCAGCAGTTTAAGGGGAGAGACCCAGTACTTC
CASSLRGETQYF
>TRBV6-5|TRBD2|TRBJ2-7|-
TGTGCCAGCACCCCGGGACTAGCGGGACTCTACGAGCAGTACTTC
CASTPGLAGLYEQYF
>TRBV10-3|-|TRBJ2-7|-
TGTGCCATCAGTGAGCGGTACGAGCAGTACTTC
CAISERYEQYF